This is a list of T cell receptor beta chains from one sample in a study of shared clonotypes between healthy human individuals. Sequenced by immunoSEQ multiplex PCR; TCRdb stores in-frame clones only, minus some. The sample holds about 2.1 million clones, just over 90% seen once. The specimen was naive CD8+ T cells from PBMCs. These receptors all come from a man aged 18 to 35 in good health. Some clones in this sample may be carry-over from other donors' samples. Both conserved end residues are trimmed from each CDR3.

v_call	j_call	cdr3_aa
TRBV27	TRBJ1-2	ASSLSTGNYGYT
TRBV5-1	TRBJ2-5	ASSLARYARETQY
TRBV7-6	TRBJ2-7	ASSPSRGGSDEQY
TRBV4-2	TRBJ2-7	ASSQEPSYEQY
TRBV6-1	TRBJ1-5	ASSEARGPQH
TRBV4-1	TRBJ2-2	ASSQESKKNTGELF
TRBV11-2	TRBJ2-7	ASSPPEWGRSYEQY
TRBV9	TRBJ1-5	ASSPGQVVGLGEPQH
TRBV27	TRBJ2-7	ASSLLAGGPYEQY
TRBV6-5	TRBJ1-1	ASSYSDRATEAF
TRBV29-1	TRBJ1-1	SVILELEAF
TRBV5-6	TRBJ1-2	ATQGQGGYGYT
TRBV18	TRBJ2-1	ASSPLAGGINEQF
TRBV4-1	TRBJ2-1	ASSHPGTGVYNEQF
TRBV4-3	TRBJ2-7	ASSHYKQGGTAYEQY
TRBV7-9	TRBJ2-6	ASSLTPGGLTGANVLT